A selection of T cell receptor beta chains follows, all from one sample in a study of T cell responses to AZD1222 COVID-19 vaccine. Sequenced by immunoSEQ multiplex PCR; TCRdb stores in-frame clones only, minus some. The sample shows just over 90,000 clones, around 89% of them seen only once. Material: peripheral blood, obtained 28 days after the second AZD1222 dose. The receptors come from an adult who received the AZD1222 COVID-19 vaccine. CDR3s include the opening cysteine and the closing phenylalanine or tryptophan. A D gene is named only where the DNA matches it firmly. A clone size is listed for some rows: how often the clone was seen (once, few, many), or a class if it is expanded.

18	.	TRBJ2-2	TRBD2	TRBV9	TGTGCCAGCACCCCTGGTCCTAGCGGGGGCTCGAACACCGGGGAGCTGTTTTTT	CASTPGPSGGSNTGELFF
16	once	TRBJ1-4	TRBD1	TRBV29-1	TGCAGCGTGCCAGGGACAGCTTCCTCAACTAATGAAAAACTGTTTTTT	CSVPGTASSTNEKLFF
17	.	TRBJ2-4	.	TRBV7-2	TGTGCCAGCAGCTTAAAAGTGACAAACCTAGCCAAAAACATTCAGTACTTC	CASSLKVTNLAKNIQYF
14	.	TRBJ1-4	.	TRBV7-9	TGTGCCAGCAGGGCCGCACACCGTTATGAAAAACTGTTTTTT	CASRAAHRYEKLFF
11	.	TRBJ1-2	.	TRBV19	TGTGCCGTAGAAGTTAACTATGGCTACACCTTC	CAVEVNYGYTF
16	.	TRBJ2-4	TRBD2	TRBV19	TGTGCCAGTAGCAAAGAGGGACTAGCGAGTGGGAACATTCAGTACTTC	CASSKEGLASGNIQYF
13	.	TRBJ1-1	.	TRBV23-1	TGCGCCAGCAGTCAATCGGGAAACACTGAAGCTTTCTTT	CASSQSGNTEAFF
15	.	TRBJ1-1	.	TRBV7-2	TGTGCCAGCAGCCCAATCTTCCAAGGAGGCACTGAAGCTTTCTTT	CASSPIFQGGTEAFF
13	few	TRBJ2-3	.	TRBV6-2/TRBV6-3	TGTGCCAGCAGCCTACTAGACACAGATACGCAGTATTTT	CASSLLDTDTQYF
13	.	TRBJ2-4	TRBD2	TRBV19	TGTGCCAGTAGTACTAGCGGGAGTAACATTCAGTACTTC	CASSTSGSNIQYF
14	.	TRBJ2-7	TRBD1	TRBV7-9	TGTGCCAGCAGGCTGGCAGGGGGCAGCTACGAGCAGTACTTC	CASRLAGGSYEQYF
10	once	TRBJ1-1	.	TRBV30	TGTGCCTGGGGTGGGACTGAAGCTTTCTTT	CAWGGTEAFF
14	.	TRBJ1-2	TRBD1	TRBV5-1	TGCGCCAGCAGCTTGACAGGGGGGTTCTATGGCTACACCTTC	CASSLTGGFYGYTF
15	.	TRBJ1-2	TRBD1	TRBV4-2	TGTGCCAGCAGCCAGGGGACAGGGGCCCCTCTAGGCTACACCTTC	CASSQGTGAPLGYTF
14	few	TRBJ1-5	.	TRBV6-6	TGTGCCAGCAGTCCCCGGACGGCCAATCAGCCCCAGCATTTT	CASSPRTANQPQHF
13	.	TRBJ2-1	TRBD2	TRBV6-5	TGTGCCAGCAGGAGGGCGGGAGGCAATGAGCAGTTCTTC	CASRRAGGNEQFF
14	.	TRBJ1-2	TRBD1	TRBV5-8	TGTGCCAGCAGCCCAGGACAGGGCCCCTATGGCTACACCTTC	CASSPGQGPYGYTF
14	.	TRBJ1-2	TRBD1	TRBV3-1/TRBV3-2	TGTGCCAGCAGCCAAATACAGGGGCATGGTGGCTACACCTTC	CASSQIQGHGGYTF
14	.	TRBJ2-1	.	TRBV19	TGTGCCAGTAGTATCTTCGGGGCGAGGAATGAGCAGTTCTTC	CASSIFGARNEQFF
13	once	TRBJ2-5	.	TRBV5-1	TGCGCCAGCAGCTTTTTTGGGGGTGAGACCCAGTACTTC	CASSFFGGETQYF
17	.	TRBJ2-6	TRBD1	TRBV7-9	TGTGCCAGCAGCTTGGGACAGGGAGTCTCTGGGGCCAACGTCCTGACTTTC	CASSLGQGVSGANVLTF
14	.	TRBJ1-5	.	TRBV6-4	TGTGCCAGCAGACCCTTATATAGCAATCAGCCCCAGCATTTT	CASRPLYSNQPQHF
13	.	TRBJ2-1	.	TRBV6-2/TRBV6-3	TGTGCCAGCAGTTCGAGCTCCTACAATGAGCAGTTCTTC	CASSSSSYNEQFF
12	.	TRBJ1-6	.	TRBV27	TGTGCCAGCAGTCCTAGGGGGGTGCCCCTCCACTTT	CASSPRGVPLHF
15	medium-sized	TRBJ2-5	TRBD2	TRBV4-2	TGTGCCAGCAGCCAAGATCGGGGGGGCCAAGAGACCCAGTACTTC	CASSQDRGGQETQYF
14	.	TRBJ1-6	.	TRBV3-1/TRBV3-2	TGTGCCAGCAGCCAAGAGGGGATTGATTCACCCCTCCACTTT	CASSQEGIDSPLHF
13	.	TRBJ2-5	.	TRBV27	TGTGCCAGCAGTTTTGGCCAGCAAGAGACCCAGTACTTC	CASSFGQQETQYF
15	.	TRBJ1-6	.	TRBV7-9	TGTGCCAGCAGCTTAGGGGGGGCAAATAATTCACCCCTCCACTTT	CASSLGGANNSPLHF
20	.	TRBJ2-1	TRBD2	TRBV15	TGTGCCACCAGCAGACGATACGGACTAGCGGGGGGCCTCTCCTACAATGAGCAGTTCTTC	CATSRRYGLAGGLSYNEQFF
12	.	TRBJ1-1	.	TRBV20-1	TGCAGTGCTAGTGTTAGGGACACTGAAGCTTTCTTT	CSASVRDTEAFF
16	.	TRBJ1-3	TRBD1	TRBV11-2	TGTGCCAGCAGCTGGGGACAGGTCTTCTCTGGAAACACCATATATTTT	CASSWGQVFSGNTIYF
12	once	TRBJ1-5	.	TRBV3-1/TRBV3-2	TGTGCCAGCAGCGTCCAGGGGCAGCCCCAGCATTTT	CASSVQGQPQHF
14	.	TRBJ1-1	.	TRBV5-6	TGTGCCAGCAGCTTGTATTATATGAACACTGAAGCTTTCTTT	CASSLYYMNTEAFF
14	.	TRBJ2-3	.	TRBV9	TGTGCCAGCAGCGTTGGGGGGCCCACAGATACGCAGTATTTT	CASSVGGPTDTQYF
15	.	TRBJ1-3	.	TRBV7-8	TGTGCCAGCAGCCCCCCATTTTACTCTGGAAACACCATATATTTT	CASSPPFYSGNTIYF
15	.	TRBJ2-1	TRBD1	TRBV6-5	TGTGCCAGCAGAATCCGGGACAGAAGTTACAATGAGCAGTTCTTC	CASRIRDRSYNEQFF
13	.	TRBJ1-2	TRBD1	TRBV29-1	TGCAGCGTTCTCCAGACAGGGGACTATGGCTACACCTTC	CSVLQTGDYGYTF
15	.	TRBJ2-3	.	TRBV10-3	TGTGCCATCAGGGGGGTCGCGAGAGACACAGATACGCAGTATTTT	CAIRGVARDTDTQYF
21	.	TRBJ2-1	TRBD2	TRBV9	TGTGCCAGCAGCGTAGGGAACCCCGGGGGGTTGTCTAGCGGGAGTATCAATGAGCAGTTCTTC	CASSVGNPGGLSSGSINEQFF
16	.	TRBJ2-4	.	TRBV18	TGTGCCAGCTCACCACCGCCGGGTTGGGCCAAAAACATTCAGTACTTC	CASSPPPGWAKNIQYF